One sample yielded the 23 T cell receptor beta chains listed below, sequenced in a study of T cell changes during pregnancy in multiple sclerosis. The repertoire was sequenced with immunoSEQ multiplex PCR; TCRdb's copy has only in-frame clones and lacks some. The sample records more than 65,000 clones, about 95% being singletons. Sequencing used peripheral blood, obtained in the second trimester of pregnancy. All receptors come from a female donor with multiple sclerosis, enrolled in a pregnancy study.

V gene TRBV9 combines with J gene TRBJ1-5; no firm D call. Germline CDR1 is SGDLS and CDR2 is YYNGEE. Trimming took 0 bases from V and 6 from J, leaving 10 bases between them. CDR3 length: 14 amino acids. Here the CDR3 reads CASSVEGGSQPQHF. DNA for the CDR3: TGTGCCAGCAGCGTAGAAGGCGGATCTCAGCCCCAGCATTTT.

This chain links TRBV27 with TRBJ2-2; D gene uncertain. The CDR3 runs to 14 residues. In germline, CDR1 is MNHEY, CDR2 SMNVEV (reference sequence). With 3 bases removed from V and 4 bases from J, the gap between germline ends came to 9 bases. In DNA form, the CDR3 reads TGTGCCAGCAGTTTCTCGGGTGGCACCGGGGAGCTGTTTTTT. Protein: CASSFSGGTGELFF.

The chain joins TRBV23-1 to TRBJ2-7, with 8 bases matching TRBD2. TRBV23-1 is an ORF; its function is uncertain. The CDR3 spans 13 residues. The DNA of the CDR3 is TGCGGGTCCCGGGATAGCGGGACCTACGAGCAGTACTTC. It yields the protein CGSRDSGTYEQYF.

Here the CDR3 reads CASSYDRRNEKLFF. CDR3 DNA: TGTGCCAGCAGTTACGACAGGCGTAATGAAAAACTGTTTTTT. The chain uses TRBV6-6 and TRBJ1-4, with D maybe TRBD1 (6 bases). The CDR3 has 14 amino acids. Deletions cut 2 bases from V and 4 bases from J, with 8 bases between. The germline CDR1 and CDR2 sequences are MNHNY and SVGAGI (reference sequence).

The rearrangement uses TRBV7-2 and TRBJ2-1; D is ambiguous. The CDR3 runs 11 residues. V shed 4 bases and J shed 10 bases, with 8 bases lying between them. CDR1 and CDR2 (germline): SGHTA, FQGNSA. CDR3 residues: CASSSLLEQFF. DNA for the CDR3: TGTGCCAGCAGCTCCCTTCTGGAGCAGTTCTTC.

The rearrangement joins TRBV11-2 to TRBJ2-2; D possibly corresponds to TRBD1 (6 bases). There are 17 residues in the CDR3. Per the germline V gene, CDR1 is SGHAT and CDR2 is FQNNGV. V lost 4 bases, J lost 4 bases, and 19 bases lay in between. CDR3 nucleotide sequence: TGTGCCAGCAGCTCGTTGAAACCGGACAGATTCACCGGGGAGCTGTTTTTT. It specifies CASSSLKPDRFTGELFF. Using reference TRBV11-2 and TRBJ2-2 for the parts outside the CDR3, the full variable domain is EAGVAQSPRYKIIEKRQSVAFWCNPISGHATLYWYQQILGQGPKLLIQFQNNGVVDDSQLPKDRFSAERLKGVDSTLKIQPAKLEDSAVYLCASSSLKPDRFTGELFFGEGSRLTVL.

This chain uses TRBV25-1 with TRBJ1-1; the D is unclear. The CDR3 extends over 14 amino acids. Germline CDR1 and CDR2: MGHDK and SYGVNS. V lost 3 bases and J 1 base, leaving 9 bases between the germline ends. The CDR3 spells CASSDSPRNTEAFF. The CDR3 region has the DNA TGTGCCAGCAGTGACAGTCCTAGGAACACTGAAGCTTTCTTT.

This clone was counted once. The CDR3 sequence is CASSLASDRDGYTF. CDR3 sequence (DNA): TGCGCCAGCAGCTTGGCCAGTGACAGGGACGGCTACACCTTC. The V gene is TRBV5-1, the J gene TRBJ1-2; 7 bases align to TRBD1. There are 14 residues in the CDR3. Germline trimming cut 0 bases from V and 8 bases from J; bases unmatched to any gene: 7. CDR1 and CDR2 (germline): SGHRS, YFSETQ. Looking up the rest from reference TRBV5-1 and TRBJ1-2 gives the full variable domain: KAGVTQTPRYLIKTRGQQVTLSCSPISGHRSVSWYQQTPGQGLQFLFEYFSETQRNKGNFPGRFSGRQFSNSRSEMNVSTLELGDSALYLCASSLASDRDGYTFGSGTRLTVV.

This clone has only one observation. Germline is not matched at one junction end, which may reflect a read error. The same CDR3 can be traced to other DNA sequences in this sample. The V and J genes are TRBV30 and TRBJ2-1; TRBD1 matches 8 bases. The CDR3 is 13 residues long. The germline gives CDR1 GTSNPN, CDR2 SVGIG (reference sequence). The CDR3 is CAWSRTGTNEQFF. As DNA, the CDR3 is TGTGCCTGGAGTCGGACAGGGACGAATGAGCAATTCTTC.

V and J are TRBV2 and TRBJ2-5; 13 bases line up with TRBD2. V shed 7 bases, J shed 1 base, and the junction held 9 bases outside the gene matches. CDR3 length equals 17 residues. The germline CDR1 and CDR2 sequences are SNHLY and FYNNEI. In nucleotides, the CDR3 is TGTGCCAGCAAGACCCGGACTAGCGGGGGCTCCCAAGAGACCCAGTACTTC. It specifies CASKTRTSGGSQETQYF. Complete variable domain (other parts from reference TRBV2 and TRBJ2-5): EPEVTQTPSHQVTQMGQEVILRCVPISNHLYFYWYRQILGQKVEFLVSFYNNEISEKSEIFDDQFSVERPDGSNFTLKIRSTKLEDSAMYFCASKTRTSGGSQETQYFGPGTRLLVL.

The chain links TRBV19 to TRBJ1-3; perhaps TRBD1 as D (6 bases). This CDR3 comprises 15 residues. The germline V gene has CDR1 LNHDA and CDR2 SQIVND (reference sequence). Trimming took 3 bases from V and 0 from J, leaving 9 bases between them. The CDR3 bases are TGTGCCAGTAGTATGGGGGCGGACTCTGGAAACACCATATATTTT. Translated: CASSMGADSGNTIYF.

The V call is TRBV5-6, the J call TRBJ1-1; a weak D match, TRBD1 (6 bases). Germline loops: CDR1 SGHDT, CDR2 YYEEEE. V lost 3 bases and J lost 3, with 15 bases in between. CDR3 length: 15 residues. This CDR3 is CASSYLRGLDTEAFF. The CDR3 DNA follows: TGTGCCAGCAGCTACTTAAGGGGGTTAGACACTGAAGCTTTCTTT.

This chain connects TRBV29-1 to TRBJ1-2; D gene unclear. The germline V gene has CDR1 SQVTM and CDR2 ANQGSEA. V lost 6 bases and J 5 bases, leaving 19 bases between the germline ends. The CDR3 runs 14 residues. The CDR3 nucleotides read TGCAGCGTCCCGACGGGCGGCCGGAGGTATGGCTACACCTTC. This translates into CSVPTGGRRYGYTF.

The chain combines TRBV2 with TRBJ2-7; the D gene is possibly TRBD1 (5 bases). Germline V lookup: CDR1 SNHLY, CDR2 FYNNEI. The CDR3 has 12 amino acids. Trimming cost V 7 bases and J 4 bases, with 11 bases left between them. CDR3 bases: TGTGCCAGCAAAGGCAGGGTGTACGAGCAGTACTTC. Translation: CASKGRVYEQYF.

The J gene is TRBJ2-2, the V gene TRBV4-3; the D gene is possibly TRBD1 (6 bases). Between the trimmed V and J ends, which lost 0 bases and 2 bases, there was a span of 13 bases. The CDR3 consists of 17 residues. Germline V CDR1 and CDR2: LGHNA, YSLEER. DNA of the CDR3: TGCGCCAGCAGCCAAGATTCAGGGACAATCAACACCGGGGAGCTGTTTTTT. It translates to CASSQDSGTINTGELFF.

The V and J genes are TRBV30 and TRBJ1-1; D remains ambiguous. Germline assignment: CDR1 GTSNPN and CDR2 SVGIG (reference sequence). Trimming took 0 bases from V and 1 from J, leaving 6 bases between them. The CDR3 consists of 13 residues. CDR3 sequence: CAWSVAENTEAFF. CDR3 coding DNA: TGTGCCTGGAGTGTAGCGGAGAACACTGAAGCTTTCTTT.

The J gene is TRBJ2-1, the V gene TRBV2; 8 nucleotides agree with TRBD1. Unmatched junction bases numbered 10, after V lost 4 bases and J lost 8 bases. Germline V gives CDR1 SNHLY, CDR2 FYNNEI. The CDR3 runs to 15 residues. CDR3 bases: TGTGCCAGCAGTGGCCGGGACAGGCTAAGCGATGAGCAGTTCTTC. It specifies CASSGRDRLSDEQFF.

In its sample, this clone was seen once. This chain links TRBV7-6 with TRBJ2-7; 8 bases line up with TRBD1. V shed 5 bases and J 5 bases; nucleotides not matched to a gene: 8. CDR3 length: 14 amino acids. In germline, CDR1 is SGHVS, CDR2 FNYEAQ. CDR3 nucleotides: TGTGCCAGCAGCCCCAGACAGGGGTTACACGAGCAGTACTTC. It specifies CASSPRQGLHEQYF. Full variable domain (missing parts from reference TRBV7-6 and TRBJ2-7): GAGVSQSPRYKVTKRGQDVALRCDPISGHVSLYWYRQALGQGPEFLTYFNYEAQQDKSGLPNDRFSAERPEGSISTLTIQRTEQRDSAMYRCASSPRQGLHEQYFGPGTRLTVT.

The CDR3 nucleotides are TGTGCCAGCAGTTTATTACGAGGACAGACCTACGAGCAGTACTTC. It specifies CASSLLRGQTYEQYF. The V and J genes are TRBV27 and TRBJ2-7; tentatively, D is TRBD1 (6 bases). The germline V gene encodes CDR1 MNHEY and CDR2 SMNVEV (reference sequence). V lost 1 base and J 2 bases, leaving 12 bases between the germline ends. The CDR3 contains 15 residues.

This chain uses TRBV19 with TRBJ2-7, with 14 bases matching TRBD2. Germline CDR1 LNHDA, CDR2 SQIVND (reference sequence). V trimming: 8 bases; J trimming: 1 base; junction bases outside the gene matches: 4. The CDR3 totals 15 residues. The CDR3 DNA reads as TGTGCCAGTCGACTAGCGGGAGGGCCTTCCTACGAGCAGTACTTC. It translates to CASRLAGGPSYEQYF.

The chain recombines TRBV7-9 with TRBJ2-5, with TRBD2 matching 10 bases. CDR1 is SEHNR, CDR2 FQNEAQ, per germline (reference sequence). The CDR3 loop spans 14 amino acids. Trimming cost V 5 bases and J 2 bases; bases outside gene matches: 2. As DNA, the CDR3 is TGTGCCAGCAGCGGGACTAGCGTTCAAGAGACCCAGTACTTC. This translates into CASSGTSVQETQYF.

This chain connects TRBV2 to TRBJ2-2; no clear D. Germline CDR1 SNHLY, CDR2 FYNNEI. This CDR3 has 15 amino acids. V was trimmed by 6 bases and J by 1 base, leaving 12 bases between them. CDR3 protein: CASSKSTGNTGELFF. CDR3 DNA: TGTGCCAGCAGCAAATCGACGGGGAACACCGGGGAGCTGTTTTTT.

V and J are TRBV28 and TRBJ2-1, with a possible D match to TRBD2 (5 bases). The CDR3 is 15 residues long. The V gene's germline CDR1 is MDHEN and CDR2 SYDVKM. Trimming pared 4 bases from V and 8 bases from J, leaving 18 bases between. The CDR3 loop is CASSSPGYGNDEQFF. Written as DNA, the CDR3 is TGTGCCAGCAGTTCGCCGGGTTACGGGAACGATGAGCAGTTCTTC.